Shown below are 9 T cell receptor beta chains from a single sample sequenced in a study of cytomegalovirus exposure and HLA in healthy donors (dated by TCRdb to 2016 to 2017). Preparation of the library involved the immunoSEQ multiplex PCR assay. For the multiplex PCR, a mixture combining 60 forward primers for TCR Vbeta segments and 13 reverse primers for TCR Jbeta segments was used. TCRdb retrieved this table from immuneACCESS and kept in-frame rearrangements only. Not all clones are present; in checked studies, unresolved V genes account for under half, and no reason is known for the remainder. In this sample the table shows some 110,000 clones, about 81% of which occur a single time. Approximately 2% of the sample goes to the ten largest clones. Sequencing input: PBMCs. The receptors derive from a man aged 25 to 45 in good health and CMV-seronegative.

The V call is TRBV6-1, the J call TRBJ2-7; D ambiguous. The CDR3 totals 11 residues. Between the trimmed V and J ends, which lost 3 bases and 3 bases, there was a span of 3 bases. Per germline, CDR1 MNHNS and CDR2 SASEGT. CDR3 sequence reads: CASSDLYEQYF. For the CDR3, the DNA is TGTGCCAGCAGTGACCTCTACGAGCAGTACTTC.

The chain is built from TRBV4-2 and TRBJ2-1; D gene uncertain. The CDR3 has 14 residues. The V end lost 4 bases, the J end lost 4 bases, and 11 bases lay between the germline ends. Germline V gene sequence: CDR1 LGHNA, CDR2 YNFKEQ. The CDR3 region has the DNA TGTGCCAGCAGCCCTATGAGAGGATACAATGAGCAGTTCTTC. As protein: CASSPMRGYNEQFF.

This clone appeared once. The chain is built from TRBV7-6 and TRBJ2-4; a weak D match, TRBD1 (5 bases). Trimming stripped 5 bases from V and 4 bases from J, with 15 bases between. The CDR3 sequence is 15 residues long. Germline V gene data show CDR1 as SGHVS and CDR2 as FNYEAQ. CDR3 nucleotides: TGTGCCAGCAGCCCTGGGGCCCCCTCGAAAAACATTCAGTACTTC. Translating it yields CASSPGAPSKNIQYF. Full variable domain (remainder filled in from reference TRBV7-6 and TRBJ2-4): GAGVSQSPRYKVTKRGQDVALRCDPISGHVSLYWYRQALGQGPEFLTYFNYEAQQDKSGLPNDRFSAERPEGSISTLTIQRTEQRDSAMYRCASSPGAPSKNIQYFGAGTRLSVL.

The V gene is TRBV10-1, the J gene TRBJ2-7; 7 bases align to TRBD1. V lost 0 bases and J lost 8; bases outside the gene matches: 7. Germline CDR1 and CDR2: WNHNN and SYGVQD (reference sequence). CDR3 length: 14 residues. CDR3: CASSESNRGAQQYF. For the CDR3, the DNA is TGCGCCAGCAGTGAGTCGAACAGGGGAGCGCAGCAGTACTTC.

The rearrangement joins TRBV2 to TRBJ2-7; 8 nucleotides agree with TRBD1. Germline V gene lookup returns CDR1 SNHLY and CDR2 FYNNEI. V lost 1 base, J lost 6 bases, and 5 bases stayed unmatched. The CDR3 is 14 amino acids. The CDR3 DNA is TGTGCCAGCAGTGAAGGGACAGGGTATGTCGAGCAGTACTTC. Translation: CASSEGTGYVEQYF.

The rearrangement links TRBV9 to TRBJ1-2; unclear D gene. The V gene lost 2 bases and the J gene lost 5 bases, with 7 bases spanning the gap. This CDR3 spans 12 amino acids. From germline, CDR1 is SGDLS and CDR2 YYNGEE. CDR3 region: CASSVTGYGYTF. The CDR3 coding sequence is TGTGCCAGCAGCGTCACCGGGTATGGCTACACCTTC.

This clone was recorded only once. The gene calls are TRBV2 and TRBJ2-3, with 9 bases that match TRBD2. The junction had 4 bases not matched to a gene; V was cut back by 5 bases and J by 4 bases. The CDR3 is made up of 14 amino acids. The germline V gene has CDR1 SNHLY and CDR2 FYNNEI. The CDR3 region has the DNA TGTGCCAGCAGTCAGGGACTAGCTGCAGATACGCAGTATTTT. The encoded protein is CASSQGLAADTQYF.

This clone came up once. The CDR3 DNA follows: TGCGCCAGCAGCCAAGTTCCAGGGGGCAGCTATGGCTACACCTTC. It encodes CASSQVPGGSYGYTF. The J gene is TRBJ1-2, the V gene TRBV4-3; 8 bases line up with TRBD1. V lost 1 base, J lost 4 bases, and 5 bases stayed unmatched. This CDR3 is built from 15 residues. CDR1 and CDR2 from the germline V gene are LGHNA and YSLEER.

The V gene is TRBV6-6, the J gene TRBJ1-1; D call uncertain. Germline lookup yields CDR1 MNHNY and CDR2 SVGAGI (reference sequence). V shed 0 bases and J shed 3 bases, with 11 bases lying between them. The CDR3 has 15 amino acids. This chain's CDR3 is CASSYSVDPYTEAFF. The CDR3 coding sequence is TGTGCCAGCAGTTACTCGGTAGATCCCTACACTGAAGCTTTCTTT.